These T cell receptor beta chains were read from a single sample in a study of a mutant IDH1 vaccine in newly diagnosed glioma. TCRdb's table, derived via immunoSEQ multiplex PCR, lists solely in-frame clones and lacks some. The sample contains over 20,000 clones, approximately 93% of which appear only once. This specimen was PBMCs, taken from a glioma patient treated with radiotherapy, temozolomide or both. Source of these receptors: a man aged 30 to 39 with glioma. Both conserved end residues are part of each CDR3. D genes are given only for firm matches.

d_call,j_call,v_call,cdr3_aa
TRBD1,TRBJ1-1,TRBV30,CACRQGWTEAFF
-,TRBJ1-2,TRBV30,CAWSPGGTYGYTF
-,TRBJ2-7,TRBV19,CASSMGGRYEQYF
-,TRBJ1-5,TRBV2,CASSLLGIGNQPQHF
-,TRBJ1-2,TRBV11-2,CASSLGDREDYGYTF
-,TRBJ1-4,TRBV6-5,CASSQLATNEKLFF
-,TRBJ1-2,TRBV11-2,CASSFGNYGYTF
-,TRBJ2-2,TRBV5-1,CASSQGPRTNTGELFF
-,TRBJ1-5,TRBV19,CASSIVGLSNQPQHF
-,TRBJ1-2,TRBV5-6,CASTFLSIGYTF
-,TRBJ2-1,TRBV7-9,CASSSIYNEQFF
-,TRBJ2-7,TRBV18,CASSLGAVTYEQYF
TRBD2,TRBJ2-1,TRBV11-3,CASSKGLAGGHNEQFF
TRBD2,TRBJ2-1,TRBV5-1,CASSLAPNAGENEQFF
-,TRBJ1-2,TRBV6-1,CASSESNRWGGGYGYTF
-,TRBJ2-6,TRBV7-9,CASSPLAAGDPGANVLTF
TRBD1,TRBJ2-4,TRBV5-8,CASSDGTGLAKNIQYF
-,TRBJ2-5,TRBV9,CASSPWRGGETQYF
-,TRBJ2-5,TRBV7-8,CASSLDGGGETQYF
-,TRBJ2-1,TRBV15,CATSRGGRDNEQFF
-,TRBJ1-1,TRBV19,CASSSLGSTEAFF
-,TRBJ2-7,TRBV18,CASSPGGEQYF
TRBD2,TRBJ2-7,TRBV15,CATSRGGTSGTYEQYF
-,TRBJ2-3,TRBV5-5,CASSFRGARSGDTQYF
-,TRBJ1-3,TRBV7-9,CASSPPVYTIYF
-,TRBJ2-7,TRBV7-6,CASSPMAGAGIYEQYF
-,TRBJ2-7,TRBV11-3,CASSLLGREDEQYF
TRBD2,TRBJ2-7,TRBV29-1,CSVSTGTGTSATYEQYF
-,TRBJ1-2,TRBV4-1,CASSQQGSTYGYTF
TRBD2,TRBJ2-7,TRBV5-1,CASSLVASGRREQYF
TRBD2,TRBJ2-7,TRBV11-2,CASSSGLAGYEQYF
-,TRBJ1-3,TRBV10-3,CAIRGDTSSGNTIYF
TRBD2,TRBJ2-7,TRBV7-9,CASSRWTSGSINEQYF
-,TRBJ2-2,TRBV5-6,CASSPRGDRNTGELFF
-,TRBJ1-5,TRBV19,CASSIVLGIQPQHF
-,TRBJ2-3,TRBV7-8,CASSSSSADTQYF
TRBD1,TRBJ2-7,TRBV5-6,CASSLRGQGFEQYF
-,TRBJ1-2,TRBV30,CASKGGPPGYTF
-,TRBJ2-1,TRBV10-3,CAISADHNEQFF
-,TRBJ2-7,TRBV2,CASSEQDLYEQYF
TRBD1,TRBJ2-5,TRBV5-6,CASSWPRTGGWWETQYF
TRBD1,TRBJ1-1,TRBV29-1,CSVGVGTGRGEAFF
TRBD2,TRBJ2-3,TRBV10-2,CASRMTSGYTDTQYF
TRBD1,TRBJ2-7,TRBV18,CASSPLRTGHLTYEQYF
-,TRBJ2-3,TRBV19,CASSMWEATDTQYF
-,TRBJ1-2,TRBV7-9,CASSEHGKTYGYTF